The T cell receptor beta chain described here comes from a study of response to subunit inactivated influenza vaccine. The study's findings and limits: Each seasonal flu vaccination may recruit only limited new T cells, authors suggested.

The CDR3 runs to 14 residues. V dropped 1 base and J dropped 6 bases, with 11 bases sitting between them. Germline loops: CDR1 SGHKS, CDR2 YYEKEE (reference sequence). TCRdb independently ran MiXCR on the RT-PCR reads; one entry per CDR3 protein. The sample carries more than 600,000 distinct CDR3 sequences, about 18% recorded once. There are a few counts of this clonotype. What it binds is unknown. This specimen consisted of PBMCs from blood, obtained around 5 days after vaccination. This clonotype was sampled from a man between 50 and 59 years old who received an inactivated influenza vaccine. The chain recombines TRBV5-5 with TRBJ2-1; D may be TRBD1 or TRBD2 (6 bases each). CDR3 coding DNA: TGTGCCAGCAGCTTGTGGGGGGCCCCCAATGAGCAGTTCTTC. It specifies CASSLWGAPNEQFF.